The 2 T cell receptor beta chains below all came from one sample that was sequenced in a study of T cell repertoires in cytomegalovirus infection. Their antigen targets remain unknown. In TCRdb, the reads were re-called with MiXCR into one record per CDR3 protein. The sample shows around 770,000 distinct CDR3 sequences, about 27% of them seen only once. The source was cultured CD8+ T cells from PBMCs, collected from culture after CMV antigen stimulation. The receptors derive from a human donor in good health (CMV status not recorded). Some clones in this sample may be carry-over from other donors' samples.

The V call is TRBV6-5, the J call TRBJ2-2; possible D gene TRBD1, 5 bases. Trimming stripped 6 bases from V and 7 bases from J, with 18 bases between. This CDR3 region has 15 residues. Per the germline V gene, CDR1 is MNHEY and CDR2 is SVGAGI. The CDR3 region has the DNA TGTGCCAGCAGCCCGCGGACGGACACCTTCGGGGAGCTGTTTTTT. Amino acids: CASSPRTDTFGELFF.

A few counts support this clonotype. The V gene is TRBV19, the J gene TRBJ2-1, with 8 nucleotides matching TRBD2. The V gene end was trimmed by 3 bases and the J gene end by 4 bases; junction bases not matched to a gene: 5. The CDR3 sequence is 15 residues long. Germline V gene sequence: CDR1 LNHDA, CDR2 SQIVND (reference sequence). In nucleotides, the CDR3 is TGTGCCAGTAGTATTGCCGGGGGGGAATACAATGAGCAGTTCTTC. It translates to CASSIAGGEYNEQFF.